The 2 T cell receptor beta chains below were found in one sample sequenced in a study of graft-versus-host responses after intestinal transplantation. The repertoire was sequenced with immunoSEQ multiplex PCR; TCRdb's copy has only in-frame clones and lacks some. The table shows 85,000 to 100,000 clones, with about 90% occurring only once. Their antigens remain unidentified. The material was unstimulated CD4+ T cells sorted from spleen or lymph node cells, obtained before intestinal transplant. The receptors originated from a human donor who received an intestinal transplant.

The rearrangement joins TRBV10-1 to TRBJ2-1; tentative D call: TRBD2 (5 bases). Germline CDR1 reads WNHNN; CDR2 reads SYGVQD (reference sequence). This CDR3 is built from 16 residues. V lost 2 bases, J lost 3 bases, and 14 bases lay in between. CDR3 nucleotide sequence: TGCGCCAGCAGTGAGAACCGGATCGGAGGCTACAATGAGCAGTTCTTC. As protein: CASSENRIGGYNEQFF.

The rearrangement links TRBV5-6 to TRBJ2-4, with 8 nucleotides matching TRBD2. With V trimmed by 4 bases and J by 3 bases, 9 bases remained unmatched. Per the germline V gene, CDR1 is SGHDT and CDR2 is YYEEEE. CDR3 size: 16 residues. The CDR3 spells CASSAQRERGKNIQYF. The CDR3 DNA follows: TGTGCCAGCAGCGCACAGCGGGAGAGAGGCAAAAACATTCAGTACTTC.